This T cell receptor (beta chain) was sequenced in a study of tumor and adjacent non-tumor tissue in lung cancer. Study as a whole: Each sample yielded 3.9 million or so productive TCRbeta reads on average. Findings and caveats of the study: Top 100 clones took a larger repertoire share in normal lung. Compared with tumor, normal lung showed significantly lower TCR diversity.

TCRbeta libraries were built with three rounds of nested PCR, modified from ARM-PCR. Each CDR3 protein is one row after TCRdb ran MiXCR on the multiplex PCR reads. The data hold 77,000 or so distinct CDR3 sequences, with more than 60% observed a single time. To note about this clonotype: Its antigen remains unidentified.

V gave up 7 bases and J gave up 2 bases, with 14 bases separating them. Germline values: CDR1 DFQATT, CDR2 SNEGSKA (reference sequence). The length of the CDR3 is 14 residues. No cell sorting was done before RNA was extracted from the tissue. Between August and November 2014, newly diagnosed, chemotherapy-naive lung cancer patients underwent thoracic surgery in China. This clonotype was obtained from a woman between 45 and 65 years old with non-small cell lung cancer. Sequenced sample: lung tumor tissue. The chain carries TRBV20-1 and TRBJ2-2; D is unclear. CDR3 loop: CSVNNDANTGELFF. In DNA, the CDR3 is TGCAGTGTTAACAACGACGCAAACACCGGGGAGCTGTTTTTT.